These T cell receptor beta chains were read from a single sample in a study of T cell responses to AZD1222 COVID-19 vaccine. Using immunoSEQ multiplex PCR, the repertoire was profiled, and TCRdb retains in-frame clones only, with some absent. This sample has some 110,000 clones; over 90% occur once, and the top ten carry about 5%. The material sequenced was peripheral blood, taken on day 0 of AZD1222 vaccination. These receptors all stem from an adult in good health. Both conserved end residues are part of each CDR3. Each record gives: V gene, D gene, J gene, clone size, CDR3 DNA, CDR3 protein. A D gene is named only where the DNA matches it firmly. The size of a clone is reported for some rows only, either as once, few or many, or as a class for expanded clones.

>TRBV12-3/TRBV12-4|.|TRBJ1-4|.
TGTGCCAGCAGTTTAAGCAGGGGTGAAAAACTGTTTTTT
CASSLSRGEKLFF
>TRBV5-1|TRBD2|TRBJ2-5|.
TGCGCCAGCAGCTTCGGGAACCTAGCGGGAGGGCAACAAGAGACCCAGTACTTC
CASSFGNLAGGQQETQYF
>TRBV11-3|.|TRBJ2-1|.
TGTGCCAGCAGCCTCTGGCAATACAATGAGCAGTTCTTC
CASSLWQYNEQFF
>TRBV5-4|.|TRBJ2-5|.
TGTGCCAGCAGCCCCAGGACAGAACAAGAGACCCAGTACTTC
CASSPRTEQETQYF
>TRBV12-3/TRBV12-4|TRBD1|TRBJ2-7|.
TGTGCCAGCCGACAGGGCTGGGTGGACGAGCAGTACTTC
CASRQGWVDEQYF
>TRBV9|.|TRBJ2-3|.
TGTGCCAGCAGCCCCGCCGGGGGTGTCACGCAGTATTTT
CASSPAGGVTQYF
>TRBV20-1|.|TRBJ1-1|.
TGCAGTGCTAGCGGGAACACTGAAGCTTTCTTT
CSASGNTEAFF
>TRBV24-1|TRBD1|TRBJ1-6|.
TGTGCCACCAGTGAGGAACAGGGGCCCCTCCACTTT
CATSEEQGPLHF
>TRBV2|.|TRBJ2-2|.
TGTGCCAGCAGAGGGGACACCAGCGCCACCGGGGAGCTGTTTTTT
CASRGDTSATGELFF
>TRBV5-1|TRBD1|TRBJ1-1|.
TGCGCCAGCAGCACCGGACAGGGGATAAACACTGAAGCTTTCTTT
CASSTGQGINTEAFF
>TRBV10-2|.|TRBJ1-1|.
TGCGCCAGCAGGGCGGGGGGGAACACTGAAGCTTTCTTT
CASRAGGNTEAFF
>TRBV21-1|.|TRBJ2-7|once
TGTGCCAGCAGCGAAACAGGGGACAGGGGAGGTTACGAGCAGTACTTC
CASSETGDRGGYEQYF
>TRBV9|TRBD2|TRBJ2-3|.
TGTGCCAGCAGCCCAAGGGAGGGAGAAGCAGATACGCAGTATTTT
CASSPREGEADTQYF
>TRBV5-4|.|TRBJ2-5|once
TGTGCCAGCAGCTTCAGCAGGGGCGGGGAGACCCAGTACTTC
CASSFSRGGETQYF
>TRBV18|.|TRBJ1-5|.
TGTGCCAGCTCACGGACCGATCACCAGCCCCAGCATTTT
CASSRTDHQPQHF
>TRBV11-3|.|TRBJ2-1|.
TGTGCCAGCAGCGGGGGGGGCTACTCCTACAATGAGCAGTTCTTC
CASSGGGYSYNEQFF
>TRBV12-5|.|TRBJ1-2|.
TGTGCTAGTGGTTTGGTACTCAGAGGTGGCTACACCTTC
CASGLVLRGGYTF
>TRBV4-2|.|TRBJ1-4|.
TGTGCCAGCAGCCAAGGCCGGGACGGCAATGAAAAACTGTTTTTT
CASSQGRDGNEKLFF
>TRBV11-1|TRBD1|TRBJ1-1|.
TGTGCCAGCAGCGAGACCGGGACAGGGATGAACACTGAAGCTTTCTTT
CASSETGTGMNTEAFF
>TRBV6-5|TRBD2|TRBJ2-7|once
TGTGCCAGCCGTTGGGGCGGGAGCTCCTACGAGCAGTACTTC
CASRWGGSSYEQYF
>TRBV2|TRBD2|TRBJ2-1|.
TGTGCCGTACGTTTAGCGGGAGTATCCTACAATGAGCAGTTCTTC
CAVRLAGVSYNEQFF
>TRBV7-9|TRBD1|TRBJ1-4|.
TGTGCCAGCAGCCTAGCGACAGGGGAAGCTCCGGGAAAACTGTTTTTT
CASSLATGEAPGKLFF
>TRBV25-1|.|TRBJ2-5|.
TGTGCCAGCAGCCCTATCCCTTTCGCACTAGTCAACGAGACCCAGTACTTC
CASSPIPFALVNETQYF
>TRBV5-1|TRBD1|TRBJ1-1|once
TGCGCCAGCAGCTTGGTATTGCCAGGGGGGAACACTGAAGCTTTCTTT
CASSLVLPGGNTEAFF
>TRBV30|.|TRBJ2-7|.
TGTGCCTGGAGTGGGGGAGTAGACCCCTACGAGCAGTACTTC
CAWSGGVDPYEQYF
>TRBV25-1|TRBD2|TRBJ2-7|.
TGTGCCAGAAGACTTAGCGGGAGTACTGGCGAGCAGTACTTC
CARRLSGSTGEQYF
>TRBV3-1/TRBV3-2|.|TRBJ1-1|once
TGTGCCAGCAGCCAAGATGTCGGCAGGGGAGGAACTGAAGCTTTCTTT
CASSQDVGRGGTEAFF
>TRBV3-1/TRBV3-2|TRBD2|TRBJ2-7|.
TGTGCCAGCAGCCTCCCGGGACTAGTGAGTGAGCAGTACTTC
CASSLPGLVSEQYF
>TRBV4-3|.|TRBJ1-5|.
TGCGCCAGCAGCCAACGGGTTATTGGGGACTCACAAGGGATCAATCAGCCCCAGCATTTT
CASSQRVIGDSQGINQPQHF
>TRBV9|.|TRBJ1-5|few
TGTGCCAGCATCCGTAGTGGGAGGGTGGAAAGTCAGCCCCAGCATTTT
CASIRSGRVESQPQHF
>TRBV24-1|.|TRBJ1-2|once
TGTGCCACCCGCGACGGCGGCAAGGGCGGCTACACCTTC
CATRDGGKGGYTF
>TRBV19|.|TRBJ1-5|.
TGTGCCAGTAGTATGAGGAGGCTCCAGCCCCAGCATTTT
CASSMRRLQPQHF
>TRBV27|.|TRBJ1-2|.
TGTGCCAGCAGTTTAGGAGGGGGAAGAGGGTACTATGGCTACACCTTC
CASSLGGGRGYYGYTF
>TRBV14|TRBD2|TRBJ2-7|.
TGTGCCAGCAGCCACAATAGCGGGGGTCGACTATACTTC
CASSHNSGGRLYF
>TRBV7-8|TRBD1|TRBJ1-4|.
TGTGCCAGCAGCTTAGCACGCGGCGGACAGGAGCGTGAAAAACTGTTTTTT
CASSLARGGQEREKLFF
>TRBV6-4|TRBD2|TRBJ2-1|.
TGTGCCAGCAGTGAACGAGCGGGAGGGGGATACAATGAGCAGTTCTTC
CASSERAGGGYNEQFF